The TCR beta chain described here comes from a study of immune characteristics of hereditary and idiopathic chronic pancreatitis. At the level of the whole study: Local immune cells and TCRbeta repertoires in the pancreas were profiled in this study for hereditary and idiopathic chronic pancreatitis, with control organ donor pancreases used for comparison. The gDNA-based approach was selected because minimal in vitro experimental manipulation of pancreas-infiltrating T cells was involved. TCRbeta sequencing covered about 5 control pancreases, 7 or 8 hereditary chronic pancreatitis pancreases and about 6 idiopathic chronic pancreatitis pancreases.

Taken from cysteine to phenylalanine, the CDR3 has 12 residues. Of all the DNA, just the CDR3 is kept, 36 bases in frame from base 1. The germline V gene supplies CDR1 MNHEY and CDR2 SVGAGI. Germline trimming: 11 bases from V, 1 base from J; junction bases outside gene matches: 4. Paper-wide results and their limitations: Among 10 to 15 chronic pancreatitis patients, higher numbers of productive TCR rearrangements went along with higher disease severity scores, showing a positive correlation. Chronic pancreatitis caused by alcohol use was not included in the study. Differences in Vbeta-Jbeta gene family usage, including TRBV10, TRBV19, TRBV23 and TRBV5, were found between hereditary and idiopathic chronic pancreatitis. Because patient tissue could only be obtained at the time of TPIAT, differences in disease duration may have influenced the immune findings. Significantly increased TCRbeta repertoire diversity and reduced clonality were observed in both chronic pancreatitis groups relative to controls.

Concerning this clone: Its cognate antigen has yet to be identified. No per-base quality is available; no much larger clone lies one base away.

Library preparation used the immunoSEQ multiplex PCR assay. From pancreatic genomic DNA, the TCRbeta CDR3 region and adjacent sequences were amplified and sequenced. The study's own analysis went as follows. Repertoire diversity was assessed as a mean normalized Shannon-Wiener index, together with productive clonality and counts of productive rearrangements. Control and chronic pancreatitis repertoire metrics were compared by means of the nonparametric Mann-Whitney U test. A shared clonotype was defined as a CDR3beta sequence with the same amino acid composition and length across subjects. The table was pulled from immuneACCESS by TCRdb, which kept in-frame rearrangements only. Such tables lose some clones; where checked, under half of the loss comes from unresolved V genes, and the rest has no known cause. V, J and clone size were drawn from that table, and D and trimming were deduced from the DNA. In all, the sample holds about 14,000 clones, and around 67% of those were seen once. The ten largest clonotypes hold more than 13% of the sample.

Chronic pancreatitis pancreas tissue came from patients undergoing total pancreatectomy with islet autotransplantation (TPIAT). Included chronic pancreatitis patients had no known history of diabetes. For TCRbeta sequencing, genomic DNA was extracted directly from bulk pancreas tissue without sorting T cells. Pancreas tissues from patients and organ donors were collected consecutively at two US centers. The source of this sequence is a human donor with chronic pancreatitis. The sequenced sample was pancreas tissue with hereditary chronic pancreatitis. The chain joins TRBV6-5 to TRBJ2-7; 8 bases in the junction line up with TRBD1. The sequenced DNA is TGTGCCTCCCGGACAGGGTCCTACGAGCAGTACTTC. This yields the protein CASRTGSYEQYF.